A single sample gave rise to the 21 T cell receptor beta chains below, sequenced in a study of blood T cell repertoires in COVID-19. Profiled with immunoSEQ multiplex PCR; TCRdb holds only in-frame clones, not every one. The sample records approximately 30,000 clones, around 92% being singletons. Sequencing was performed on peripheral blood. The receptor source for this set is a woman in her thirties or forties with active or convalescent COVID-19.

This clone is a singleton in its sample. CDR3 protein: CASSVGWAWDTEAFF. In DNA, the CDR3 is TGTGCCAGCAGCGTAGGGTGGGCCTGGGACACTGAAGCTTTCTTT. The chain is built from TRBV9 and TRBJ1-1; D remains ambiguous. The V gene's germline CDR1 is SGDLS and CDR2 YYNGEE. The CDR3 has 15 residues. The V end was cut by 0 bases, the J end by 3 bases, with 12 bases between.

This clone has a single count. This chain links TRBV7-9 with TRBJ2-2; 9 bases are a match to TRBD1. Germline lookup yields CDR1 SEHNR and CDR2 FQNEAQ (reference sequence). Losses at the gene ends were 5 bases for V and 7 bases for J; bases not matched to a gene: 8. This CDR3 has 15 residues. The CDR3 protein is CASSPETGGNGELFF. The CDR3 region has the DNA TGTGCCAGCAGCCCAGAGACAGGGGGTAACGGGGAGCTGTTTTTT.

This clone was counted between two and nine times. The V and J genes are TRBV30 and TRBJ1-5; D perhaps matches TRBD1 (5 bases). CDR1 and CDR2 from the germline V gene are GTSNPN and SVGIG (reference sequence). The V end was cut by 2 bases, the J end by 5 bases, with 16 bases between. This CDR3 spans 15 amino acids. CDR3 loop: CAWSRDSLKDQPQHF. The CDR3 region has the DNA TGTGCCTGGAGTCGGGACTCCCTAAAGGATCAGCCCCAGCATTTT.

V gene TRBV6-5 combines with J gene TRBJ2-1; a possible D gene is TRBD2 (6 bases). Trimming cost V 7 bases and J 5 bases, with 18 bases left between them. The CDR3 extends over 15 amino acids. Germline V gene lookup returns CDR1 MNHEY and CDR2 SVGAGI. CDR3 sequence (DNA): TGTGCCAGCAATACTTTGGGGGGAGTAAACAATGAGCAGTTCTTC. Residues: CASNTLGGVNNEQFF.

The rearrangement joins TRBV27 to TRBJ2-5; 7 bases fit TRBD2. The CDR3 has 12 amino acids. Germline assignment: CDR1 MNHEY and CDR2 SMNVEV (reference sequence). V dropped 5 bases and J dropped 9; count of bases not matched to a gene: 6. The CDR3 DNA reads TGTGCCAGCAGTAACCGCCGGGGGGCCCAGTACTTC. As protein: CASSNRRGAQYF.

This sequence joins TRBV9 and TRBJ2-5; D gene unclear. The CDR3 runs to 13 residues. Germline loops: CDR1 SGDLS, CDR2 YYNGEE. The ends were cut back, 0 bases at V and 2 bases at J, with 5 bases in the middle. CDR3 in amino acids: CASSVAGQETQYF. Written as DNA, the CDR3 is TGTGCCAGCAGCGTAGCCGGTCAAGAGACCCAGTACTTC.

This clone was detected a few times. This sequence joins TRBV27 and TRBJ2-2; TRBD2 is a possible D gene (5 bases). Looked up from germline, CDR1 is MNHEY and CDR2 is SMNVEV (reference sequence). This CDR3 comprises 12 residues. CDR3 sequence: CFSRGMAGELFF. As DNA, the CDR3 is TGTTTCAGTCGGGGAATGGCCGGGGAGCTGTTTTTT.

The chain recombines TRBV18 with TRBJ2-5; D not certain. CDR1 and CDR2 (germline): KGHSH, LQKENI. Trimming removed 3 bases from V and 4 bases from J, with 12 bases in between. The CDR3 has 14 amino acids. CDR3 protein: CASSPLVALETQYF. CDR3 DNA: TGTGCCAGCTCACCGTTAGTAGCTTTAGAGACCCAGTACTTC.

In its sample, this clone was seen once. The V and J genes are TRBV5-1 and TRBJ2-1, with 15 positions matching TRBD2. Germline CDR1 reads SGHRS; CDR2 reads YFSETQ. The CDR3 totals 15 residues. V was clipped by 4 bases and J by 7 bases; unmatched bases: 3. CDR3 DNA sequence: TGCGCCAGCAGCAGGACTAGCGGGAGGGCGAATGAGCAGTTCTTC. This translates into CASSRTSGRANEQFF.

V usage is TRBV6-5 and J usage is TRBJ2-2, with 9 bases fitting TRBD2. Unmatched junction bases numbered 6, after V lost 4 bases and J lost 6 bases. From germline, CDR1 is MNHEY and CDR2 SVGAGI. The CDR3 length is 15 residues. CDR3 nucleotide sequence: TGTGCCAGCAGTTTCCTAGCGGGGAGGGCCGGGGAGCTGTTTTTT. This encodes CASSFLAGRAGELFF.

The rearrangement uses TRBV3-1 (or the pseudogene TRBV3-2) and TRBJ2-1, with D maybe TRBD2 (6 bases). The CDR3 is made up of 16 amino acids. The V end was cut by 3 bases, the J end by 9 bases, with 21 bases between. The germline V gene encodes CDR1 LGHDT and CDR2 YNNKEL (reference sequence). DNA of the CDR3: TGTGCCAGCAGCCACCGATCCGGGACGGGGAGGTGTGAGCAGTTCTTC. Translation gives CASSHRSGTGRCEQFF.

The V call is TRBV7-3, the J call TRBJ2-3, with D unclear. The V gene lost 6 bases and the J gene lost 1 base, with 11 bases spanning the gap. This CDR3 contains 14 residues. CDR1 is SGHTA and CDR2 is FQGTGA in the germline V gene. The DNA for the CDR3 is TGTGCCAGCAGTCAGGTTGTGGGCACAGATACGCAGTATTTT. Amino acid sequence: CASSQVVGTDTQYF. The full variable domain, with the rest looked up from reference TRBV7-3 and TRBJ2-3, is GAGVSQTPSNKVTEKGKYVELRCDPISGHTALYWYRQSLGQGPEFLIYFQGTGAADDSGLPNDRFFAVRPEGSVSTLKIQRTERGDSAVYLCASSQVVGTDTQYFGPGTRLTVL.

The chain carries TRBV20-1 and TRBJ2-1, with 7 bases that match TRBD2. CDR1 is DFQATT and CDR2 is SNEGSKA in the germline V gene (reference sequence). The CDR3 loop spans 16 amino acids. V was pared by 3 bases and J by 4 bases, with 12 bases of the junction left unmatched. The CDR3 coding sequence is TGCAGTGCTAGTGTCGGGGAGGGAGATCAGTACAATGAGCAGTTCTTC. It codes for CSASVGEGDQYNEQFF.

This clone was observed once. The rearrangement links TRBV9 to TRBJ2-7; D gene unclear. CDR1 is SGDLS and CDR2 is YYNGEE in the germline V gene. V was shortened by 4 bases and J by 6 bases, with 20 bases between the two germline ends. The CDR3 is 15 amino acids. The CDR3 here is CASSPKALGSSEQYF. CDR3 nucleotides: TGTGCCAGCAGCCCGAAGGCCCTAGGTAGTAGCGAGCAGTACTTC.

The rearrangement links TRBV27 to TRBJ1-2; 9 bases match TRBD1. Trimming at V came to 6 bases and at J to 6 bases, leaving 11 bases not matched to a gene. Per germline, CDR1 MNHEY and CDR2 SMNVEV (reference sequence). The CDR3 loop spans 15 amino acids. CDR3 residues: CASSRRGQGSNGYTF. CDR3 DNA sequence: TGTGCCAGCAGCCGCCGGGGACAGGGTTCAAATGGCTACACCTTC.

The gene calls are TRBV28 and TRBJ1-5; D not certain. The CDR3 runs 15 residues. The V gene lost 1 base and the J gene lost 3 bases, with 10 bases spanning the gap. CDR1 MDHEN and CDR2 SYDVKM come from the germline V gene. CDR3 nucleotide sequence: TGTGCCAGCAGTTTATTGGCCCCGCTCAATCAGCCCCAGCATTTT. As protein: CASSLLAPLNQPQHF.

V and J are TRBV29-1 and TRBJ2-4; tentative D call: TRBD2 (5 bases). The CDR3 runs 14 residues. V gave up 4 bases and J gave up 2 bases, with 12 bases separating them. Germline CDR1 is SQVTM and CDR2 is ANQGSEA. The CDR3 loop reads CSVGITRPKNIQYF. The CDR3 DNA reads TGCAGCGTTGGGATAACTAGGCCCAAAAACATTCAGTACTTC.

This clone was observed once. The chain combines TRBV9 with TRBJ2-4; D possibly corresponds to TRBD1 (6 bases). The V gene's germline CDR1 is SGDLS and CDR2 YYNGEE. The CDR3 contains 14 residues. The V end was cut by 4 bases, the J end by 3 bases, with 11 bases between. The CDR3 reads CASSTAGDKNIQYF. CDR3 nucleotide sequence: TGTGCCAGCAGCACGGCAGGGGACAAAAACATTCAGTACTTC.

J is TRBJ1-5 and V is TRBV30; maybe TRBD1 (6 bases). Germline loops: CDR1 GTSNPN, CDR2 SVGIG (reference sequence). The CDR3 is 12 amino acids. V lost 7 bases and J lost 3, with 10 bases in between. This CDR3 is CASGDLNQPQHF. For the CDR3, the DNA is TGTGCCTCAGGGGACCTCAATCAGCCCCAGCATTTT.

V is TRBV18 and J is TRBJ1-3; the D is unclear. V lost 1 base and J 1 base, leaving 11 bases between the germline ends. Germline loops: CDR1 KGHSH, CDR2 LQKENI. The length of the CDR3 is 16 residues. The CDR3 loop reads CASSPLGEGSGNTIYF. The CDR3 DNA reads as TGTGCCAGCTCACCACTAGGCGAGGGTTCTGGAAACACCATATATTTT. Variable domain in full (rest from reference TRBV18 and TRBJ1-3): NAGVMQNPRHLVRRRGQEARLRCSPMKGHSHVYWYRQLPEEGLKFMVYLQKENIIDESGMPKERFSAEFPKEGPSILRIQQVVRGDSAAYFCASSPLGEGSGNTIYFGEGSWLTVV.

This chain links TRBV6-5 with TRBJ2-7; 7 nucleotides align to TRBD1. V lost 5 bases and J lost 12; bases outside the gene matches: 4. The CDR3 length is 10 residues. Per germline, CDR1 MNHEY and CDR2 SVGAGI. The CDR3 coding sequence is TGTGCCAGCAGTACAGGGGCGGTGTACTTC. Translated: CASSTGAVYF.